This TCR beta chain was recorded in a study of shared clonotypes between healthy human individuals. Across the study: Two women and three men aged 18 to 49 served as donors.

CDR3 size: 16 residues. Germline V gives CDR1 SGHRS, CDR2 YFSETQ. V lost 1 base and J 0 bases, leaving 8 bases between the germline ends. Points from the study as a whole: Generally, naive subsets (rather than memory subsets) showed larger estimated richness.

As to this clone: Its antigen is still unknown.

A deep-level run was used for the assay. Some clones are missing from TCRdb's copy, which holds only in-frame ones; the method was immunoSEQ multiplex PCR. The repertoire has over a million clones, around 95% of them found once; the top ten carry approximately 1.1%. The TCR was taken from a young man in good health. Sequencing input: naive CD4+ T cells sorted from blood. Subset given: CD45RA+ positively selected. The chain combines TRBV5-1 with TRBJ2-6; weak D call: TRBD1 (6 bases). The CDR3 loop reads CASSLKQGSGANVLTF. As DNA, the CDR3 is TGCGCCAGCAGCTTGAAACAGGGCTCTGGGGCCAACGTCCTGACTTTC.